The present entry profiles one T cell receptor beta chain with its context. These data are taken from a study of blood T cell repertoires in COVID-19. Study-level background: T cells, B-cell-depleted T cells, or PBMCs provided the cDNA or gDNA that served as material.

Here immunoSEQ multiplex PCR was the method, and the copy in TCRdb shows in-frame clones only, minus some. The sample lists roughly 250,000 clones, around nine tenths occurring once. Participant ages covered about 18 to 100 years across 25 or so US areas. The germline CDR1 and CDR2 sequences are LGHDT and YNNKEL (reference sequence). CDR3 size: 13 residues. V was pared by 5 bases and J by 8 bases, with 15 bases between. Input material: PBMCs or T cells enriched from blood (not recorded which). The chain links TRBV3-1 (or the pseudogene TRBV3-2) to TRBJ1-2; no clear D gene. The receptor comes from a woman between 18 and 29 years old who had recovered from COVID-19. The CDR3 DNA reads as TGTGCCAGCAGCTACTCTGAGGCTGGGGGCTACACCTTC. Encoded protein: CASSYSEAGGYTF.